The 9 T cell receptor beta chains below were found in one sample sequenced in a study of PD-L1 blockade in urothelial cancer. Sequencing was performed with immunoSEQ multiplex PCR; in TCRdb, only in-frame clones are kept and a portion is missing. This sample has 17,000 or so clones, with about 85% found just once. The sequencing here drew on PBMCs, taken around atezolizumab (anti-PD-L1) treatment. The receptors were sampled from a man aged 50 to 60 with urothelial cancer.

V and J are TRBV28 and TRBJ2-2, with 7 bases that match TRBD1. CDR1 MDHEN and CDR2 SYDVKM come from the germline V gene. J gave up 0 bases and V 4 bases, and 2 bases lay outside the gene matches. This CDR3 has 15 residues. For the CDR3, the DNA is TGTGCCAGCAGTTGGGGACAGTCGAACACCGGGGAGCTGTTTTTT. Its translation: CASSWGQSNTGELFF.

The J gene is TRBJ1-4, the V gene TRBV28; 11 bases line up with TRBD1. V was pared by 5 bases and J by 4 bases, with 6 bases of the junction left unmatched. Germline V gives CDR1 MDHEN, CDR2 SYDVKM. CDR3 size: 16 residues. CDR3 region: CASSGVGQGVNEKLFF. The CDR3 DNA reads as TGTGCCAGCAGTGGGGTGGGACAGGGGGTTAATGAAAAACTGTTTTTT.

The chain links TRBV4-1 to TRBJ1-6, with 8 bases that match TRBD1. This CDR3 has 17 residues. Per germline, CDR1 MGHRA and CDR2 YSYEKL. V dropped 2 bases and J dropped 7; count of bases not matched to a gene: 10. DNA for the CDR3: TGCGCCAGCAGCCAACCCAGGACAGGGATTGAAAATTCACCCCTCCACTTT. As protein: CASSQPRTGIENSPLHF.

The rearrangement uses TRBV6-6 and TRBJ2-2; 8 bases line up with TRBD1. Trimming cost V 7 bases and J 1 base; bases outside gene matches: 8. Germline V lookup: CDR1 MNHNY, CDR2 SVGAGI (reference sequence). The CDR3 consists of 16 residues. CDR3 residues: CASTDSGTGNTGELFF. In DNA form, the CDR3 reads TGTGCCAGCACAGATTCCGGGACAGGGAACACCGGGGAGCTGTTTTTT.

The chain is built from TRBV7-6 and TRBJ2-7; no clear D gene. The CDR3 contains 14 residues. CDR1 SGHVS and CDR2 FNYEAQ come from the germline V gene. V shed 5 bases and J shed 3 bases, with 14 bases lying between them. CDR3 loop: CASSPLSPSYEQYF. The CDR3 DNA reads as TGTGCCAGCAGCCCCCTTTCTCCCAGCTACGAGCAGTACTTC.

V and J are TRBV7-6 and TRBJ2-7; 7 bases align to TRBD2. The CDR3 is 14 residues long. Germline trimming cut 2 bases from V and 1 base from J; bases unmatched to any gene: 2. CDR1 and CDR2 from the germline V gene are SGHVS and FNYEAQ. CDR3 residues: CASSLQGLSYEQYF. The CDR3 DNA is TGTGCCAGCAGCTTACAGGGACTATCCTACGAGCAGTACTTC.

The V call is TRBV28, the J call TRBJ1-3; 7 nucleotides align to TRBD1. Germline V CDR1 and CDR2: MDHEN, SYDVKM. J was trimmed by 4 bases and V by 5 bases; bases with no gene match: 14. The CDR3 is 17 residues long. CDR3 region: CASSDNRGTLGGNTIYF. Here the CDR3 DNA reads TGTGCCAGCAGTGACAACAGGGGAACTCTAGGAGGAAACACCATATATTTT. Full variable domain (missing parts from reference TRBV28 and TRBJ1-3): DVKVTQSSRYLVKRTGEKVFLECVQDMDHENMFWYRQDPGLGLRLIYFSYDVKMKEKGDIPEGYSVSREKKERFSLILESASTNQTSMYLCASSDNRGTLGGNTIYFGEGSWLTVV.

This CDR3 is CTSSRQLAHHEQYF. The CDR3 coding sequence is TGCACCAGCAGCCGCCAACTAGCTCACCACGAGCAGTACTTC. V is TRBV1 and J is TRBJ2-7; TRBD2, the D gene given by the table, was not confirmed from the DNA. TRBV1 counts as a pseudogene. The CDR3 runs 14 residues.

V is TRBV9 and J is TRBJ2-2; TRBD2 matches 11 bases. This CDR3 contains 18 residues. CDR1 and CDR2 from the germline V gene are SGDLS and YYNGEE. V lost 4 bases to trimming and J lost 2 bases; unmatched junction nucleotides: 10. CDR3: CASSPDGLAGGNTGELFF. In nucleotides, the CDR3 is TGTGCCAGCAGCCCAGATGGGCTAGCGGGAGGCAACACCGGGGAGCTGTTTTTT.